The 10 T cell receptor beta chains below all came from one sample that was sequenced in a study of blood T cell repertoires in COVID-19. Clones were read by immunoSEQ multiplex PCR, and TCRdb kept only the in-frame ones, dropping some. Altogether 90,000 to 95,000 clones are present, just over 85% being singletons, with the ten largest covering 6.5% to 9.5%. Sample: peripheral blood. Every receptor here comes from a woman in her 70s with acute or convalescent COVID-19.

The chain couples TRBV18 to TRBJ2-5; no clear D gene. This CDR3 has 14 residues. Germline CDR1 reads KGHSH; CDR2 reads LQKENI. The ends were cut back, 2 bases at V and 3 bases at J, with 10 bases in the middle. This CDR3 is CASSPNSVEETQYF. The CDR3 DNA is TGTGCCAGCTCACCAAATTCGGTCGAAGAGACCCAGTACTTC.

Comment on this clone: The junction does not match germline at one end; this may be a read error. The V gene is TRBV6-5, the J gene TRBJ1-2, with 10 bases that match TRBD1. Germline-derived CDR1 and CDR2 are MNHEY and SVGAGI. The CDR3 spans 12 residues. Here the CDR3 reads CASSTRQGAFFF. In nucleotides, the CDR3 is TGTGCCAGCAGTACACGACAGGGGGCCTTTTTCTTC.

This clone was detected only once. The chain recombines TRBV2 with TRBJ2-3, with TRBD2 matching over 10 bases. Germline V gives CDR1 SNHLY, CDR2 FYNNEI. V lost 3 bases, J lost 2 bases, and 5 bases stayed unmatched. The CDR3 is 16 amino acids. The CDR3 DNA sequence: TGTGCCAGCAGTGATCTAGCGGGGGCCCTCACAGATACGCAGTATTTT. This codes for CASSDLAGALTDTQYF.

CDR3 protein: CASSQDPGPGNTIYF. The DNA of the CDR3 is TGTGCCAGCAGCCAAGATCCAGGCCCTGGAAACACCATATATTTT. The chain combines TRBV3-1 (or the pseudogene TRBV3-2) with TRBJ1-3, with D hard to call. The V and J ends lost 0 bases and 2 bases respectively, with 8 bases between them. The CDR3 sequence is 15 residues long. The germline gives CDR1 LGHDT, CDR2 YNNKEL (reference sequence).

This chain joins TRBV5-1 and TRBJ2-7, with D unresolved. This CDR3 has 14 amino acids. Trimming left V 3 bases short and J 4 bases short, with 14 bases between. Germline V CDR1 and CDR2: SGHRS, YFSETQ. The CDR3 region is CASSSGENGYEQYF. As DNA, the CDR3 is TGCGCCAGCAGCTCTGGCGAAAACGGGTACGAGCAGTACTTC.

V and J are TRBV27 and TRBJ2-3; tentatively, D is TRBD2 (7 bases). V was shortened by 4 bases and J by 2 bases, with 13 bases between the two germline ends. The V gene's germline CDR1 is MNHEY and CDR2 SMNVEV (reference sequence). The CDR3 is 15 amino acids. CDR3 sequence: CASSSRGGTTDTQYF. The CDR3 nucleotides read TGTGCCAGCAGTTCTAGGGGGGGGACCACAGATACGCAGTATTTT.

This rearrangement joins TRBV7-9 to TRBJ1-6; 8 bases line up with TRBD1. CDR3 size: 12 residues. The V gene end was trimmed by 5 bases and the J gene end by 18 bases; junction bases not matched to a gene: 9. Germline lookup yields CDR1 SEHNR and CDR2 FQNEAQ (reference sequence). The CDR3 protein is CASSGQGESYHF. In nucleotides, the CDR3 is TGTGCCAGCAGCGGACAGGGCGAGTCCTACCACTTT.

This clone was seen a few times. This chain links TRBV10-3 with TRBJ1-1; 8 bases fit TRBD1. The CDR3 is made up of 13 amino acids. The germline V gene has CDR1 ENHRY and CDR2 SYGVKD. V was clipped by 9 bases and J by 3 bases; unmatched bases: 6. The CDR3 DNA follows: TGTGCCATAAAACAGGGGGTGGACACTGAAGCTTTCTTT. Residues: CAIKQGVDTEAFF.

The chain joins TRBV2 to TRBJ2-2; TRBD2 matches 8 bases. CDR3 length: 15 residues. Germline assignment: CDR1 SNHLY and CDR2 FYNNEI. J was trimmed by 2 bases and V by 6 bases; bases with no gene match: 5. This chain's CDR3 is CASSPTSANTGELFF. The CDR3 DNA sequence: TGTGCCAGCAGCCCGACTAGCGCCAACACCGGGGAGCTGTTTTTT.

The chain is built from TRBV6-2 or TRBV6-3 and TRBJ1-1; 7 bases align to TRBD1. V shed 2 bases and J 10 bases; nucleotides not matched to a gene: 7. The CDR3 covers 13 residues. Germline V CDR1 and CDR2: MNHEY, SVGEGT. Here the CDR3 reads CASSYGEGARAFF. The CDR3 region has the DNA TGTGCCAGCAGTTACGGAGAGGGGGCTCGAGCTTTCTTT.